This TCR beta chain came from a study of radiation and T cells in renal cell carcinoma. Points from the study as a whole: Top tumor clonotypes rose in blood 2 weeks post-radiation, then contracted.

The protocol was immunoSEQ multiplex PCR, while the TCRdb copy is restricted to in-frame clones and leaves out a portion. This sample has roughly 130,000 clones, with about 88% found just once. V shed 0 bases and J shed 0 bases, with 8 bases lying between them. The germline CDR1 and CDR2 sequences are SGHRS and YFSETQ. The CDR3 totals 15 residues. A remark on this clone: Its antigen is not known.

Time point here: blood 2 weeks post-SBRT. The sample's treatment: 15 Gy SBRT to primary tumor, nephrectomy 4 weeks later. This receptor was obtained from a woman between 65 and 79 years old with renal cell carcinoma. The sample in question was blood, obtained from a patient whose treatment included radiotherapy and nephrectomy. The genes are TRBV5-1 and TRBJ2-3; unclear D gene. The DNA of the CDR3 is TGCGCCAGCAGCTTGGGGCAACTAAGCACAGATACGCAGTATTTT. Residues: CASSLGQLSTDTQYF.